Below, one T cell receptor beta chain is given with its context. Its recognized antigen is unknown. No much larger clone exists at a distance of one base, and base qualities are not known. Genomic DNA was isolated and then used for the TCRbeta deep sequencing. The immunoSEQ assay, provided as a commercial service, was used for both TCRbeta CDR3 sequencing and the initial data processing. Per the authors' processing: Reads were demultiplexed, adapter and primer sequences removed, similar clones merged by frequency-ratio clustering, and V, D, J genes annotated with IMGT. This is the immuneACCESS table as TCRdb keeps it, with only in-frame sequences that have V and J called. A part of the clones is gone; compared with another copy, unresolved V genes explain less than half, and the rest is unexplained. For V, J and clone size, that table is used; D and trimming come from the DNA. The sample includes about 13,000 clones, with around four fifths observed a single time. About 30% of the sample comes from the top ten.

This record belongs to a study of somatic mutations in T cells in chronic GVHD (dated by TCRdb to the early 2020s). For sorting, staining was done with anti-CD3, anti-CD4, anti-CD8 and a Vbeta20 antibody from the IOTest Beta Mark kit on a FACSAria III, reaching purity above 98%. Mononuclear cells were isolated by Ficoll-Paque PLUS density gradient centrifugation from peripheral blood that had been collected in sodium heparin tubes. CD4+ Vbeta20+, CD4+ Vbeta20-, and CD8+ T cell fractions were FACS-sorted before TCRbeta deep sequencing. The CDR3 holds 14 amino acids from the cysteine to the phenylalanine. Only CDR3 DNA remains: 42 bases, in frame from the first base. The junction carries 10 bases between V and J, which are trimmed by 1 base and 4 bases respectively. CDR1 and CDR2 are read off the germline V gene as MDHEN and SYDVKM.

Here the chain combines TRBV28 and TRBJ1-2, with an unclear D gene assignment. The clonotype comes from a male patient aged 45-60 years with chronic graft-versus-host disease. Post transplant, some T cells may arise from the graft donor. The sequenced material came from Vbeta20-negative CD4+ T cells from blood. The sample's cell subset or site label, in plain terms: CD4+ T cells sorted as TCR Vbeta20 negative by flow cytometry. The nucleotide sequence reads TGTGCCAGCAGTTTATTGGCGGGAAGCTATGGCTACACCTTC. Translated, this is CASSLLAGSYGYTF.